This is a list of T cell receptor beta chains from one sample in a study of OX40 agonist ivuxolimab in advanced cancers. TCRdb keeps only in-frame clones here, not all; method: immunoSEQ multiplex PCR. The sample shows approximately 11,000 clones, 75% to 80% of them seen only once. The starting material was CD4+ or CD8+ T cells sorted from blood, obtained in a trial of the OX40 agonist ivuxolimab. These TCRs come from an adult with an advanced solid tumor such as melanoma, head and neck, liver or kidney cancer. CDR3s include the opening cysteine and the closing phenylalanine or tryptophan. A D gene is named only where the DNA matches it firmly. Expanded clones are given a class, and other clones once, few, many or no size at all.

D gene	clone size	V gene	J gene	CDR3 DNA	CDR3 protein
TRBD2	NA	TRBV29-1	TRBJ2-1	TGCAGCGTTGCCGACGGGAGGACCTACAATGAGCAGTTCTTC	CSVADGRTYNEQFF
NA	NA	TRBV6-1	TRBJ1-1	TGTGCCAGCCGTATGACAGGGAACACTGAAGCTTTCTTT	CASRMTGNTEAFF
NA	once	TRBV28	TRBJ2-7	TGTGCCAGCAGTTTAATATTCGGGGTCCCCTACGAGCAGTACTTC	CASSLIFGVPYEQYF
NA	NA	TRBV28	TRBJ1-6	TGTGCCAGCAGTTTGGGGGCTGAGAGGGGGCCCCTCCACTTT	CASSLGAERGPLHF
TRBD2	NA	TRBV27	TRBJ2-1	TGTGCCAGCAGTCCCCCAGGGAGGGCCACTGCCAATGAGCAGTTCTTC	CASSPPGRATANEQFF
NA	NA	TRBV4-2	TRBJ1-6	TGTGCCAGCAGCCAACGTTCGGCGGGGGATAGTAATTCACCCCTCCACTTT	CASSQRSAGDSNSPLHF
NA	NA	TRBV4-1	TRBJ2-1	TGCGCCAGCAGCCAAGATCCGAACAATGAGCAGTTCTTC	CASSQDPNNEQFF
NA	NA	TRBV11-3	TRBJ2-7	TGTGCCAGCAGCGTGGACAGATATACATCCTACGAGCAGTACTTC	CASSVDRYTSYEQYF
NA	NA	TRBV28	TRBJ1-4	TGTGCCAGCGGGAATGAAAAACTGTTTTTT	CASGNEKLFF
NA	NA	TRBV19	TRBJ2-6	TGTGCCAGCTCTAACAGGGAACGGAGTGGGGCCAACGTCCTGACTTTC	CASSNRERSGANVLTF
NA	NA	TRBV7-2	TRBJ1-1	TGTGCCAGCAGCTTATCAGTGAACACTGAAGCTTTCTTT	CASSLSVNTEAFF
NA	NA	TRBV7-2	TRBJ2-3	TGTGCCAGCAGCTTTTACACAGATACGCAGTATTTT	CASSFYTDTQYF
NA	NA	TRBV9	TRBJ2-2	TGTGCCAGCAGCGACCGTGACACCGGGGAGCTGTTTTTT	CASSDRDTGELFF